These 19 T cell receptor beta chains share one sample of origin, sequenced in a study of shared clonotypes between healthy human individuals. TCRdb keeps only in-frame clones here, not all; method: immunoSEQ multiplex PCR. The table has 550,000 to 850,000 clones, approximately 72% seen once. Sequencing was carried out using memory CD4+ T cells sorted from blood. As to subset: CD45RA-negative fraction. The receptors derive from a woman in her 30s in good health.

The chain combines TRBV6-1 with TRBJ2-7, with no clear D. Germline assignment: CDR1 MNHNS and CDR2 SASEGT. V was trimmed by 5 bases and J by 0 bases, leaving 5 bases between them. CDR3 size: 12 residues. The CDR3 sequence is CASSSFSYEQYF. Here the CDR3 DNA reads TGTGCCAGCAGTTCCTTCTCCTACGAGCAGTACTTC.

The V and J genes are TRBV5-1 and TRBJ2-3; 9 bases are a match to TRBD2. The V and J ends lost 0 bases and 5 bases, in that order; junction bases with no gene match: 7. The CDR3 contains 16 residues. Germline CDR1 and CDR2: SGHRS and YFSETQ. The CDR3 is CASSLGGGRAVDTQYF. As DNA, the CDR3 is TGCGCCAGCAGCTTGGGTGGCGGGAGGGCCGTAGATACGCAGTATTTT.

The J gene is TRBJ2-5, the V gene TRBV7-7; a weak D match, TRBD1 (7 bases). Germline V CDR1 and CDR2: SSHAT, FNYEAQ (reference sequence). This CDR3 region has 16 residues. The ends were cut back, 1 base at V and 4 bases at J, with 16 bases in the middle. The CDR3 is CASSLVGAGGPETQYF. The CDR3 DNA reads TGTGCCAGCAGCTTAGTAGGGGCAGGGGGGCCAGAGACCCAGTACTTC.

This chain joins TRBV6-4 and TRBJ2-3; D may be TRBD2 (6 bases). The V gene's germline CDR1 is MRHNA and CDR2 SNTAGT. V was pared by 7 bases and J by 2 bases, with 16 bases between. The CDR3 contains 15 residues. The CDR3 reads CASIRLARTTDTQYF. The CDR3, as DNA: TGTGCCAGCATTCGGCTAGCGAGAACCACAGATACGCAGTATTTT.

This clone has more than one count but fewer than ten. The chain links TRBV9 to TRBJ2-1; weak D call: TRBD1 (6 bases). V was trimmed by 3 bases and J by 7 bases, leaving 11 bases between them. This CDR3 comprises 13 residues. Germline V gene data show CDR1 as SGDLS and CDR2 as YYNGEE. In nucleotides, the CDR3 is TGTGCCAGCAGCGGACAAACAGGGAATGAGCAGTTCTTC. Residues: CASSGQTGNEQFF.

Regarding this clone: Additional DNA sequences in this sample encode the identical CDR3. The CDR3 nucleotides are TGTGCCAGCAGTGAATCCGGAGGGAAAGAGACCCAGTACTTC. Translated, it gives CASSESGGKETQYF. V usage is TRBV6-1 and J usage is TRBJ2-5, with TRBD2 as a possible D gene (6 bases). Germline V lookup: CDR1 MNHNS, CDR2 SASEGT. V was shortened by 2 bases and J by 3 bases, with 10 bases between the two germline ends. CDR3 length: 14 residues.

The V and J genes are TRBV4-1 and TRBJ2-3; possible D gene TRBD2, 6 bases. There are 18 residues in the CDR3. Germline-derived CDR1 and CDR2 are MGHRA and YSYEKL. Between the trimmed V and J ends, which lost 3 bases and 0 bases, there was a span of 19 bases. This CDR3 is CASSQGKRAGRSTDTQYF. The CDR3 bases are TGCGCCAGCAGCCAGGGCAAACGGGCGGGAAGAAGCACAGATACGCAGTATTTT.

Only a few counts were recorded for this clone. One base away lies a much larger clone, so this may be a sequencing read error. This chain connects TRBV7-9 to TRBJ2-3; D is undetermined. V lost 5 bases and J lost 2, with 5 bases in between. This CDR3 has 12 amino acids. The germline V gene encodes CDR1 SEHNR and CDR2 FQNEAQ (reference sequence). Here the CDR3 reads CASSPPTDTQYF. DNA for the CDR3: TGTGCCAGCAGCCCCCCCACAGATACGCAGTATTTT.

V and J are TRBV28 and TRBJ1-5, with TRBD1 as a possible D gene (6 bases). Trimming pared 4 bases from V and 13 bases from J, leaving 17 bases between. Germline-derived CDR1 and CDR2 are MDHEN and SYDVKM. The CDR3 is made up of 13 amino acids. The CDR3: CASSSAIRGGQHF. The CDR3 region has the DNA TGTGCCAGCAGTTCGGCCATCAGGGGCGGTCAGCATTTT. Based on the CDR3 plus reference TRBV28 and TRBJ1-5, the full variable domain is DVKVTQSSRYLVKRTGEKVFLECVQDMDHENMFWYRQDPGLGLRLIYFSYDVKMKEKGDIPEGYSVSREKKERFSLILESASTNQTSMYLCASSSAIRGGQHFGDGTRLSIL.

Turning to this clone: Germline is not matched at one junction end, which may reflect a read error. This chain connects TRBV10-3 to TRBJ2-1; D ambiguous. This CDR3 is built from 14 residues. Germline V gives CDR1 ENHRY, CDR2 SYGVKD. CDR3 nucleotides: TGTGCCACCGGCGTGGCTAATTTCTACGATGAGCAGTTCTTC. It specifies CATGVANFYDEQFF.

This clone was observed a few times. The V call is TRBV19, the J call TRBJ2-1; 11 bases align to TRBD2. V dropped 6 bases and J dropped 3; count of bases not matched to a gene: 7. Germline V CDR1 and CDR2: LNHDA, SQIVND (reference sequence). The CDR3 consists of 16 residues. CDR3 coding DNA: TGTGCCAGTAGGGATTTAGCGGGAGGGTACTACAATGAGCAGTTCTTC. It yields the protein CASRDLAGGYYNEQFF.

V and J are TRBV2 and TRBJ2-7; D could derive from TRBD1 or TRBD2 (7 bases each). The germline V gene has CDR1 SNHLY and CDR2 FYNNEI. The CDR3 consists of 16 residues. Trimming removed 1 base at V and 4 bases at J, with 17 bases between. The CDR3 DNA sequence: TGTGCCAGCAGTGAAGGGGGTCCAGGGGGAGGGTACGAGCAGTACTTC. Residues: CASSEGGPGGGYEQYF.

The genes are TRBV5-1 and TRBJ1-3, with a tentative D call TRBD1 (6 bases). The CDR3 has 16 amino acids. Trimming cost V 6 bases and J 3 bases, with 19 bases left between them. Germline CDR1 reads SGHRS; CDR2 reads YFSETQ. The CDR3 DNA sequence: TGCGCCAGCACCCTGGATGGGGGCTCGGGTGGAAACACCATATATTTT. It is translated as CASTLDGGSGGNTIYF. The whole variable domain, filled in from reference TRBV5-1 and TRBJ1-3, reads KAGVTQTPRYLIKTRGQQVTLSCSPISGHRSVSWYQQTPGQGLQFLFEYFSETQRNKGNFPGRFSGRQFSNSRSEMNVSTLELGDSALYLCASTLDGGSGGNTIYFGEGSWLTVV.

The rearrangement links TRBV19 to TRBJ2-7, with 7 positions matching TRBD2. J was trimmed by 0 bases and V by 5 bases; bases with no gene match: 10. There are 16 residues in the CDR3. In germline, CDR1 is LNHDA, CDR2 SQIVND (reference sequence). The CDR3 DNA reads as TGTGCCAGTAGTCCAGCGGGGCATATTAACTCCTACGAGCAGTACTTC. Protein: CASSPAGHINSYEQYF.

This clone was observed once. The chain recombines TRBV4-1 with TRBJ2-5, with TRBD1 identical over 7 bases. CDR1 and CDR2 from the germline V gene are MGHRA and YSYEKL. This CDR3 contains 13 residues. V lost 4 bases and J lost 5; bases outside the gene matches: 4. CDR3 in amino acids: CASSLIRGETQYF. The CDR3 region has the DNA TGCGCCAGCAGCCTCATCAGGGGGGAGACCCAGTACTTC.

This chain uses TRBV29-1 with TRBJ2-1; TRBD2 aligns across 10 bases. Germline assignment: CDR1 SQVTM and CDR2 ANQGSEA. The CDR3 is 15 residues long. The ends lost 7 bases at V and 9 bases at J; junction bases unmatched: 15. The CDR3: CSASGSHLVYGEQFF. DNA for the CDR3: TGCAGCGCTAGCGGGAGTCACCTGGTATATGGTGAGCAGTTCTTC.

In its sample, this clone was seen a few times. This specimen includes other DNA sequences encoding the same CDR3. V and J are TRBV5-4 and TRBJ2-7; D gene ambiguous. The CDR3 contains 11 residues. V lost 3 bases to trimming and J lost 0 bases, with 1 base between them. The germline V gene encodes CDR1 SGHNT and CDR2 YYREEE (reference sequence). The DNA of the CDR3 is TGTGCCAGCAGCTCCTCCTACGAGCAGTACTTC. Translated: CASSSSYEQYF.

This clone has only a few counts. The same CDR3 is also encoded by other DNA sequences in this sample. V usage is TRBV25-1 and J usage is TRBJ2-7, with unresolved D. Germline CDR1 is MGHDK and CDR2 is SYGVNS. V lost 3 bases and J lost 3, with 3 bases in between. The CDR3 consists of 11 residues. The CDR3 loop is CASSDRYEQYF. Written as DNA, the CDR3 is TGTGCCAGCAGTGATCGCTACGAGCAGTACTTC.

Comment on this clone: Within the sample, other DNA sequences also encode this same CDR3. This rearrangement joins TRBV28 to TRBJ1-5; tentative D call: TRBD1 (6 bases). Trimming left V 3 bases short and J 3 bases short, with 9 bases between. CDR3 length: 14 residues. Germline V gene sequence: CDR1 MDHEN, CDR2 SYDVKM. The CDR3 reads CASSFGTLNQPQHF. In DNA form, the CDR3 reads TGTGCCAGCAGTTTTGGGACACTCAATCAGCCCCAGCATTTT.